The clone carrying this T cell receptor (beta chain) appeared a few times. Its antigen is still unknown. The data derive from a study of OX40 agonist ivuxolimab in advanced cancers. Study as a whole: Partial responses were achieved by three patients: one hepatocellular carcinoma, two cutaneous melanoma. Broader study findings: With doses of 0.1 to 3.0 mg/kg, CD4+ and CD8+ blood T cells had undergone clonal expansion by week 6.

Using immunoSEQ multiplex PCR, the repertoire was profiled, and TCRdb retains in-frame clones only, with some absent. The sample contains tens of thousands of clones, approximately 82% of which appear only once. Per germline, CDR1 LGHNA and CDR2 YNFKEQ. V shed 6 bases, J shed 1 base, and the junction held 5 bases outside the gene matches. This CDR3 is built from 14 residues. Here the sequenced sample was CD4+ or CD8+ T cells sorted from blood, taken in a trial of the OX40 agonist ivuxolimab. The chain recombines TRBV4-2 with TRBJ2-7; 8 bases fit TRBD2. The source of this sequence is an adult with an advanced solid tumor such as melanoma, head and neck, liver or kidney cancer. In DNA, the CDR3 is TGTGCCAGCAGGCCGGGACTAGAGTCCTACGAGCAGTACTTC. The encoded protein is CASRPGLESYEQYF.